This T cell receptor beta chain was recorded in a study of shared clonotypes between healthy human individuals. Germline V gene lookup returns CDR1 MNHEY and CDR2 SVGAGI. This CDR3 spans 13 amino acids. Trimming cost V 7 bases and J 1 base; bases outside gene matches: 4. Libraries were prepared by immunoSEQ multiplex PCR; TCRdb keeps only in-frame clonotypes and omits some of them. Of a few million clones in the sample, around 95% were seen once. Material for sequencing was naive CD4+ T cells sorted from blood. Stated subset: CD45RA+ positively selected. The source of this sequence is a man between 18 and 29 years old in good health. The chain has TRBV6-5 and TRBJ2-7; 7 bases match TRBD1. In DNA form, the CDR3 reads TGTGCCAGCAAGGACAGGACTTCCTACGAGCAGTACTTC. Translation: CASKDRTSYEQYF.